This T cell receptor beta chain was sequenced for a study of T cell repertoires in cytomegalovirus infection (dated by TCRdb to the late 2010s). About the full investigation: Alongside well-studied HLA-B-restricted epitopes, the peptide stimulations were aimed at recently identified HLA-C-restricted CMV epitopes, whose presentation resists viral immunomodulation. Because public TCR beta signatures pointed to carriage of CMV infection together with the matching HLA type, the HLA type of each donor mattered for the analysis. The investigation overall reported the following: In both this cohort and an independent approximately 370-donor cohort, the cumulative frequency of public TCR beta family members distinguished carriers of CMV infection plus the relevant HLA type. The ex vivo response was dominated by HLA-C-restricted CMV-specific TCR beta clonotypes, and the single most frequent clonotype in two of eight donors was supplied by these HLA-C-restricted clonotypes.

In light of the paper, this sample's treatment or condition label describes: in vitro stimulation with specific CMV peptide epitopes to enrich CMV-specific T cells. The germline V gene gives CDR1 as MGHRA and CDR2 as YSYEKL. V gives up 1 base and J gives up 3 bases, and the segment between their germline ends measures 12 bases. The CDR3 contains 16 residues, cysteine and phenylalanine counted. Just the 48-base CDR3 DNA is kept, in frame starting at base 1. This clonotype was seen many times. Its antigen target is currently unknown. Per-nucleotide qualities are absent, and no much larger clonotype sits a single base away. Sequenced on an Illumina HiSeq 1500. TCRdb reanalyzed the raw reads on its own, using fastp at Q25 for trimming and MiXCR for clone calling, and kept in-frame beta chains. CDR3 protein duplicates are merged, each entry listing the most common genes and DNA. The sample data list about 180,000 distinct CDR3 sequences, and roughly 20% of these were observed just once. Of the sample, roughly 25% is held by the ten largest clones.

Material: CD8+ T cells from cultured PBMCs, obtained from culture after CMV antigen stimulation. The rearrangement combines TRBV4-1 with TRBJ2-2; matching of 7 bases hints at TRBD2 as the D gene. This clonotype was sampled from a human donor in good health (CMV status not recorded). Some clones in this sample may be carry-over from other donors' samples. The CDR3 reads as follows: CASSQAGGDDTGELFF. Here is the DNA: TGCGCCAGCAGCCAAGCGGGGGGCGACGACACCGGGGAGCTGTTTTTT.